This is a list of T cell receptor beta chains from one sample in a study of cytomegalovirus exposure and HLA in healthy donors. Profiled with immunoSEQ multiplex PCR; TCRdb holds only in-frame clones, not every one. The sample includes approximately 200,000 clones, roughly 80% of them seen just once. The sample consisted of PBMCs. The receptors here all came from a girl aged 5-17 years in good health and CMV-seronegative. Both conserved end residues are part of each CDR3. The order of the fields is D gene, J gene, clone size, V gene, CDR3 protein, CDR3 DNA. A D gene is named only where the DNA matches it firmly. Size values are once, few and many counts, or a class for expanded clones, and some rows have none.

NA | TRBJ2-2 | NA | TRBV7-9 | CASSLPPPGGELFF | TGTGCCAGCAGCCTCCCCCCCCCGGGCGGGGAGCTGTTTTTT
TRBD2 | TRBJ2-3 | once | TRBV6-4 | CASSDGGGGTDTQYF | TGTGCCAGCAGTGACGGCGGGGGTGGGACAGATACGCAGTATTTT
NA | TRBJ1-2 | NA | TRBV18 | CASPPSAPGQSIYGYTF | TGTGCCAGCCCACCCTCAGCTCCCGGACAGAGCATATATGGCTACACCTTC
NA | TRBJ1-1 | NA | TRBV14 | CASSPALGRTEAFF | TGTGCCAGCAGCCCCGCCCTCGGGAGGACTGAAGCTTTCTTT
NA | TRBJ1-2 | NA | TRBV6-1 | CASSARGAGTF | TGTGCCAGCAGTGCTCGTGGGGCAGGAACCTTC
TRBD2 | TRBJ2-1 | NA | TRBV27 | CASSLGSGRIHGRNEQFF | TGTGCCAGCAGTTTAGGAAGCGGGAGGATCCACGGCCGCAATGAGCAGTTCTTC
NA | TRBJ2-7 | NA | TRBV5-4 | CASSSGTPGAYEQYF | TGTGCCAGCAGCTCCGGGACCCCAGGGGCCTACGAGCAGTACTTC
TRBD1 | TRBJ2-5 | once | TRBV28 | CASSTQGAGTETQYF | TGTGCCAGCAGCACACAGGGGGCTGGGACAGAGACCCAGTACTTC
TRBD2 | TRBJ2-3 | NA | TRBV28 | CASSHRLAGLRDTQYF | TGTGCCAGCAGTCATCGACTAGCGGGACTTCGGGATACGCAGTATTTT
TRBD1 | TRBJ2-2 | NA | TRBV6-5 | CASSSGTDNTGELFF | TGTGCCAGCAGCTCCGGGACAGATAACACCGGGGAGCTGTTTTTT
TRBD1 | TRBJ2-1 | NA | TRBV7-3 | CASSLSGTGEQFF | TGTGCCAGCAGCTTATCGGGGACAGGGGAGCAGTTCTTC
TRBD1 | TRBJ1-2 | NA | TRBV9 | CASSERTGQGYGYTF | TGTGCCAGCAGCGAGAGGACAGGGCAAGGGTATGGCTACACCTTC
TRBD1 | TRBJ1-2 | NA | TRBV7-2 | CASSLGITGVGGYTF | TGTGCCAGCAGCTTAGGAATTACAGGGGTTGGGGGCTACACCTTC
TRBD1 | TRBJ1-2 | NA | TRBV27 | CASSRAGGYGYTF | TGTGCCAGCAGCCGCGCAGGGGGGTATGGCTACACCTTC
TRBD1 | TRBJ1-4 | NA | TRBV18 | CASSPGQGGTNEKLFF | TGTGCCAGCTCACCTGGACAGGGGGGGACTAATGAAAAACTGTTTTTT
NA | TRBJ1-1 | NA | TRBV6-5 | CASSRGMSTEAFF | TGTGCCAGCAGTAGAGGGATGTCGACTGAAGCTTTCTTT
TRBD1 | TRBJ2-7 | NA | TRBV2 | CAISQGYEQYF | TGTGCCATCTCACAGGGGTACGAGCAGTACTTC
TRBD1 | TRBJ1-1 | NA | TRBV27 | CASGTGRNTEAFF | TGTGCCAGCGGGACAGGACGGAACACTGAAGCTTTCTTT
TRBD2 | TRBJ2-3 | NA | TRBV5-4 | CASSLVGLAVQDTQYF | TGTGCCAGCAGCTTGGTGGGACTAGCGGTACAAGATACGCAGTATTTT
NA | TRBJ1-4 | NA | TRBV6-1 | CASSAGHGLEKLFF | TGTGCCAGCAGTGCGGGACACGGGCTTGAAAAACTGTTTTTT
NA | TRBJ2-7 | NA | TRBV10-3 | CAISEFSSYEQYF | TGTGCCATCAGTGAGTTTAGCTCCTACGAGCAGTACTTC
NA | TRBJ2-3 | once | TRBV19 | CASSIGQQAYTDTQYF | TGTGCCAGTAGTATAGGACAGCAAGCTTACACAGATACGCAGTATTTT
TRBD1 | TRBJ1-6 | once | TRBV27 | CASSSNPGTGGQISPLHF | TGTGCCAGCAGCTCAAACCCCGGGACAGGGGGCCAAATTTCACCCCTCCACTTT
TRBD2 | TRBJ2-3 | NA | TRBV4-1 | CASSQSGRRSTDTQYF | TGCGCCAGCAGCCAAAGCGGGAGGAGGAGCACAGATACGCAGTATTTT
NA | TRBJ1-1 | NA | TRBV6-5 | CASSYGREAFF | TGTGCCAGCAGTTACGGCAGGGAAGCTTTCTTT
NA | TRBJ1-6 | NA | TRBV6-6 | CASGAGPLNSPLHF | TGTGCCAGCGGGGCGGGACCGTTAAATTCACCCCTCCACTTT
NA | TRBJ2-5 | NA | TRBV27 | CASSLSASPQETQYF | TGTGCCAGCAGTTTGTCGGCTAGCCCGCAAGAGACCCAGTACTTC
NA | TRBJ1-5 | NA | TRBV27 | CASRPSLWGGTMNQPQHF | TGTGCCAGCAGGCCCTCTCTATGGGGGGGGACAATGAATCAGCCCCAGCATTTT